This T cell receptor (beta chain) was obtained from a study of beta chain features in type 1 diabetes. Germline V lookup: CDR1 SQVTM, CDR2 ANQGSEA. The CDR3 length is 16 residues. After removal of 0 bases from V and 3 bases from J, the junction contained 9 bases not matched to a gene. Study outcomes and limitations: Shorter TCRB CDR3s, moderately but significantly so, marked every one of the four CD4+ subsets in Type 1 diabetes patients.

This clone was counted only a few times. Its antigen is undetermined. Expressed TCRB transcripts got sequenced, as all isolated RNA was reverse transcribed. Only in-frame clones appear in the TCRdb table, and some are missing; sequencing was by immunoSEQ multiplex PCR. The sample shows 240,000 or so clones, 14% of them seen only once. The sequenced sample consisted of naive CD4+ T cells from blood. This chain connects TRBV29-1 to TRBJ2-5; TRBD1 agrees at 8 bases. The sequence derives from a man between 25 and 39 years old with type 1 diabetes. CDR3 bases: TGCAGCGTTGAAGACGCAGGGGGCCCTCGGAAAGAGACCCAGTACTTC. Its translation is CSVEDAGGPRKETQYF. Variable domain in full (rest from reference TRBV29-1 and TRBJ2-5): SAVISQKPSRDICQRGTSLTIQCQVDSQVTMMFWYRQQPGQSLTLIATANQGSEATYESGFVIDKFPISRPNLTFSTLTVSNMSPEDSSIYLCSVEDAGGPRKETQYFGPGTRLLVL.